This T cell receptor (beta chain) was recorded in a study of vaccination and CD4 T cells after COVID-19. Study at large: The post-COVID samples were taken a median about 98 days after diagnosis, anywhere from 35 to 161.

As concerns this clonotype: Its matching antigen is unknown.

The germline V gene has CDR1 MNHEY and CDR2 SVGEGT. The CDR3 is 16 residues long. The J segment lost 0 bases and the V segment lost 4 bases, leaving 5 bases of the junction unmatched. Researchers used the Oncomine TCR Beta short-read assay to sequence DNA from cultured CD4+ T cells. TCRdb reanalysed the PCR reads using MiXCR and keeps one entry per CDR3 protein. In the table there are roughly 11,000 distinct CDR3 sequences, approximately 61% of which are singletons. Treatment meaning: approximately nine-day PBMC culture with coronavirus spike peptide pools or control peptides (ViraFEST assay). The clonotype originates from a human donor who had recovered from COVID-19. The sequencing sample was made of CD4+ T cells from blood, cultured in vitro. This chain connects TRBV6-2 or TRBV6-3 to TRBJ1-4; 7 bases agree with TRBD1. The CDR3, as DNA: TGTGCCAGCAGTTGGAACAGGGGTCCAACTAATGAAAAACTGTTTTTT. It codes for CASSWNRGPTNEKLFF.